This T cell receptor (beta chain) stems from a study of blood T cells in healthy people across ages. Findings of the study overall: Fewer expanded clones and more diversity marked long-lived versus aged donors.

Through a sample-barcoded 5' primer and a J-beta primer mix, a second PCR was run for roughly 7 to 11 cycles. TCRdb fed the 5' RACE reads into MiXCR, producing one record per CDR3 protein. Of 800,000 to 1,300,000 distinct CDR3 sequences in the sample, almost 25% were seen once. A remark on this clonotype: Its antigen is not identified.

Trimming stripped 3 bases from V and 3 bases from J, with 23 bases between. This CDR3 comprises 18 residues. Per the germline V gene, CDR1 is SGHVS and CDR2 is FNYEAQ. These sequences were also reported in another study, on T cells of mothers and their children. This second report adds: Sample barcodes and 2-4 random nucleotides were added by the M1S primer of the second PCR.

This TCR came from a girl aged 2-10 years in good health. The V gene is TRBV7-6, the J gene TRBJ1-1, with TRBD1 as a possible D gene (5 bases). Sequenced: blood. The CDR3 protein is CASSFHNGSLLGDTEAFF. As DNA, the CDR3 is TGTGCCAGCAGCTTTCATAACGGGTCTCTCCTAGGGGACACTGAAGCTTTCTTT.